The rows below give T cell receptor beta chains drawn from one sample of a study of patients and donors after allogeneic stem cell transplantation. TCRdb reanalysed the RT-PCR reads using MiXCR and keeps one entry per CDR3 protein. The sample shows about 400,000 distinct CDR3 sequences, 16% of them seen only once. The sequencing input was blood, either unsorted or a sorted T cell fraction (not recorded which). Source of these receptors: a human donor who was either an allogeneic HSCT recipient or a stem cell or donor lymphocyte infusion donor (not recorded which). It is not recorded whose cells these are; they may come from a transplant donor. The CDR3 runs from the conserved cysteine through the conserved F or W.

>TRBJ2-7|14|TRBV13
CASSLGTGGDEQYF
>TRBJ2-2|18|TRBV5-5
CASSLESLRQHKTGELFF
>TRBJ2-7|15|TRBV9
CASSEAGGSSYEQYF
>TRBJ2-7|14|TRBV18
CASSSGDRAAEQYF
>TRBJ2-5|13|TRBV19
CASSIERGETQYF
>TRBJ1-2|13|TRBV29-1
CSVSPRRVYGYTF
>TRBJ2-4|18|TRBV20-1
CSARGLAETNLAKNIQYF
>TRBJ1-5|12|TRBV6-1
CASGISNQPQHF
>TRBJ1-1|15|TRBV5-1
CASTRPTGRNTEAFF
>TRBJ2-2|13|TRBV19
CASSILGTGELFF
>TRBJ1-1|17|TRBV18
CASSLKVLGTTNTEAFF